This TCR beta chain appears in the sequencing data of a study of cytomegalovirus exposure and HLA in healthy donors. The overall study: Later, an analysis reported that the roughly 120 validation repertoires had used the same platform as the roughly 720 first-cohort repertoires. Findings and caveats of the study: It was reported that the classifier diagnosed cytomegalovirus status with high specificity and sensitivity in both the original and validation cohorts. A few chains tied to CMV proved CMV antigen-specific in vitro.

Sequenced by immunoSEQ multiplex PCR; TCRdb stores in-frame clones only, minus some. The sample shows roughly 84,000 clones, under 95% of them seen only once. Germline values: CDR1 LNHNV, CDR2 YYDKDF (reference sequence). Between the trimmed V and J ends, which lost 4 bases and 1 base, there was a span of 17 bases. The CDR3 has 18 amino acids. Separate from the roughly 700-subject first cohort was the approximately 120-subject validation cohort, to which the donors belonged. A word on this clone: Its antigen is currently unknown.

The TCR comes from a man aged 30-40 years in good health and CMV-seronegative. The rearrangement joins TRBV15 to TRBJ2-6, with a possible D match to TRBD2 (5 bases). Material: PBMCs. The CDR3 protein is CATSTSEGRLSGANVLTF. CDR3 DNA: TGTGCCACCAGCACCTCAGAGGGCCGTTTGTCTGGGGCCAACGTCCTGACTTTC.